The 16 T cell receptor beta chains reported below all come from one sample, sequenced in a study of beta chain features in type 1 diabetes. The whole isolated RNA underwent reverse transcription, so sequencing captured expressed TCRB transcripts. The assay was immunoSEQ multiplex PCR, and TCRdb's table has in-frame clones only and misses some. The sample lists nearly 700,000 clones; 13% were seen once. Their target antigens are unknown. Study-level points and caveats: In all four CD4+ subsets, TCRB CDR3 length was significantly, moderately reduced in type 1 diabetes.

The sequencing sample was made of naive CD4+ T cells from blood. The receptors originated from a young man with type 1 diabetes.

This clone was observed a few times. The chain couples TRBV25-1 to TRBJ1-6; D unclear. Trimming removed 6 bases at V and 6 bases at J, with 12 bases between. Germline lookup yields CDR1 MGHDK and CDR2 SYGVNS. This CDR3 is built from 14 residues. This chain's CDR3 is CASRPSKPNSPLHF. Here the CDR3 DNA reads TGTGCCAGCAGGCCATCTAAGCCTAATTCACCCCTCCACTTT.

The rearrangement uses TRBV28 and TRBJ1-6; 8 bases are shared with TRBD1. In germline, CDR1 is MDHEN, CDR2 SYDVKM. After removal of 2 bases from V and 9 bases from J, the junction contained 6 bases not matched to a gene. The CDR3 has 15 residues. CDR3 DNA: TGTGCCAGCAGTTTACCGGACAGGGAGGGTTCACCCCTCCACTTT. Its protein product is CASSLPDREGSPLHF.

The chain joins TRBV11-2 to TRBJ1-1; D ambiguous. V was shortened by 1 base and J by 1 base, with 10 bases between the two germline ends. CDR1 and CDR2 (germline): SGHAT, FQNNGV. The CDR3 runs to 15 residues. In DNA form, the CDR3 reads TGTGCCAGCAGCTTAGTCGGCAGGAGGAACACTGAAGCTTTCTTT. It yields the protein CASSLVGRRNTEAFF.

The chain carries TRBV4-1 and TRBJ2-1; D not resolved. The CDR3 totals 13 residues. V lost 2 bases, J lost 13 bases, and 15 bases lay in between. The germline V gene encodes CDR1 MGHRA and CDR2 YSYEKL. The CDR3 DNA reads TGCGCCAGCAGCCAAACCCACAGACTTCTACAGTTCTTC. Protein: CASSQTHRLLQFF.

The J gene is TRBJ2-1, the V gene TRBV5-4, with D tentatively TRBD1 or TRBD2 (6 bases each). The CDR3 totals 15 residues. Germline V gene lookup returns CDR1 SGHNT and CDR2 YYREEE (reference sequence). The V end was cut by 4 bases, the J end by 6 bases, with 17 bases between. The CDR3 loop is CASSLGGRIGNEQFF. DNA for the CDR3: TGTGCCAGCAGCCTTGGGGGGCGTATTGGCAATGAGCAGTTCTTC.

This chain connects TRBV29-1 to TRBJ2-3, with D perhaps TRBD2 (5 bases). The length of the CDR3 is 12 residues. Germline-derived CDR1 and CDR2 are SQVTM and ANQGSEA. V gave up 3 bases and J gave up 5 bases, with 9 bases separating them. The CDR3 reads CSVDSAGDTQYF. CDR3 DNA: TGCAGCGTTGACTCCGCGGGAGATACGCAGTATTTT.

The CDR3 protein is CASSQAGGRTTNEKLFF. The DNA of the CDR3 is TGCGCCAGCAGCCAAGCTGGGGGTCGGACAACTAATGAAAAACTGTTTTTT. The rearrangement links TRBV4-1 to TRBJ1-4, with a weak D call TRBD1 (5 bases). Trimming cost V 1 base and J 0 bases, with 12 bases left between them. CDR3 length: 17 residues. Germline values: CDR1 MGHRA, CDR2 YSYEKL.

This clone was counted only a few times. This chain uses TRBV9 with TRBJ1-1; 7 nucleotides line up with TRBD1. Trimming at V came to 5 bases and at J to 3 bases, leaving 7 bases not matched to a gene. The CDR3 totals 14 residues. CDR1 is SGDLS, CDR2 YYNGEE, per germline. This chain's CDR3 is CASSATGDYTEAFF. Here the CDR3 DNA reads TGTGCCAGCAGTGCAACAGGGGACTACACTGAAGCTTTCTTT.

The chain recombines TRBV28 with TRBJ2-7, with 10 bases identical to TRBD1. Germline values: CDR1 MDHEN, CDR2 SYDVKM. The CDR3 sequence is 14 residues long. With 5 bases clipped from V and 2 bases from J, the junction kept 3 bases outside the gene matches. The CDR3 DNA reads TGTGCCAGCAGTATAGGGACAGGGGCCTACGAGCAGTACTTC. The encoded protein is CASSIGTGAYEQYF. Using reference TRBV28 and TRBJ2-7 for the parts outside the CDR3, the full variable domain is DVKVTQSSRYLVKRTGEKVFLECVQDMDHENMFWYRQDPGLGLRLIYFSYDVKMKEKGDIPEGYSVSREKKERFSLILESASTNQTSMYLCASSIGTGAYEQYFGPGTRLTVT.

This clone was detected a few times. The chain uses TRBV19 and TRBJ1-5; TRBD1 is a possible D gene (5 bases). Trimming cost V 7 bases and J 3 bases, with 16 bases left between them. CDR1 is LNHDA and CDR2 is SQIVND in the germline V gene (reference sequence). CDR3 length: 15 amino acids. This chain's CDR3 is CASTMLGAYNQPQHF. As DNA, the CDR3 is TGTGCCAGTACCATGCTAGGGGCTTACAATCAGCCCCAGCATTTT.

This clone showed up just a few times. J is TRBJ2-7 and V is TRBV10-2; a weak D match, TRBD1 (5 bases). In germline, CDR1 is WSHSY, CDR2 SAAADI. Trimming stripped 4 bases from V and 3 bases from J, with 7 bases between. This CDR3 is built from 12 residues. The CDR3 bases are TGCGCCAGCAGTGGTGACAGCTACGAGCAGTACTTC. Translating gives CASSGDSYEQYF.

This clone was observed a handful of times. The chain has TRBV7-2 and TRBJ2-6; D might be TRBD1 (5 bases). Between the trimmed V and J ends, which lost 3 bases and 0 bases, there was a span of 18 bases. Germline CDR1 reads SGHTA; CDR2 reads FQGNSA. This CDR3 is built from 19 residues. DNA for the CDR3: TGTGCCAGCAGCTTCACCCTGGATTTAGGGGCCTCTGGGGCCAACGTCCTGACTTTC. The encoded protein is CASSFTLDLGASGANVLTF.

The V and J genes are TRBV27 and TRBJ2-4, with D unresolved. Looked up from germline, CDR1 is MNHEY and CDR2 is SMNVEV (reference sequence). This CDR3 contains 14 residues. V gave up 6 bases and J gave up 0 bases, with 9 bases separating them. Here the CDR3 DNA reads TGTGCCAGCAGCGCAGGATTAGCCAAAAACATTCAGTACTTC. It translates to CASSAGLAKNIQYF.

The CDR3 DNA follows: TGCGCCAGCAGCCCCAGTCAGGGGCGAAACACCGGGGAGCTGTTTTTT. It encodes CASSPSQGRNTGELFF. J is TRBJ2-2 and V is TRBV5-1; a weak D match, TRBD1 (6 bases). V was cut by 4 bases and J by 2 bases, with 15 bases left in between. The CDR3 runs to 16 residues. The germline V gene has CDR1 SGHRS and CDR2 YFSETQ.

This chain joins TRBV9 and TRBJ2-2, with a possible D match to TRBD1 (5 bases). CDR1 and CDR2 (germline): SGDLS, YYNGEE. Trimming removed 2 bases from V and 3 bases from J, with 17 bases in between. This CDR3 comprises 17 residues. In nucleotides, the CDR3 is TGTGCCAGCAGCGTGAATGGAGACAGCCTTTACACCGGGGAGCTGTTTTTT. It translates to CASSVNGDSLYTGELFF.

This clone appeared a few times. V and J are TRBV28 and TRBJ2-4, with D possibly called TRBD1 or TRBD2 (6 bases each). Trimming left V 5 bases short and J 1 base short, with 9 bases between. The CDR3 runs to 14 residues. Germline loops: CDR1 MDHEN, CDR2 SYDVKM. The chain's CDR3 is CASSKGGAKNIQYF. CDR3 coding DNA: TGTGCCAGCAGTAAAGGGGGGGCCAAAAACATTCAGTACTTC.